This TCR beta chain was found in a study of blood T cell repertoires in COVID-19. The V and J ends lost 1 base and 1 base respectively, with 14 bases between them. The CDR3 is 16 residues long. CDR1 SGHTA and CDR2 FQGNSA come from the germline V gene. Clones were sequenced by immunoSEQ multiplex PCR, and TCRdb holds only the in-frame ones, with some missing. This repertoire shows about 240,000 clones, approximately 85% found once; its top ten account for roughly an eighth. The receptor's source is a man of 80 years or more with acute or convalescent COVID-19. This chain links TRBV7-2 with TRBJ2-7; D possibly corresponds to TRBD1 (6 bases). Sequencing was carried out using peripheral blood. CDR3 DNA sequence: TGTGCCAGCAGCTTAGTAGGGGGTCAGCTATCCTACGAGCAGTACTTC. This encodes CASSLVGGQLSYEQYF.